This T cell receptor beta chain is from a study of naive and memory T cell subsets. Findings and limits, study-wide: Naive repertoires, especially CD8, held a few larger clonotypes, possibly memory cells re-expressing CD45RA. Gini index rose across naive, CM, EM and EMRA in CD4 and CD8.

Concerning this clonotype itself: Antigen specificity is unknown.

CMV status came from CD4+ IFNgamma after overnight CMV lysate stimulation. There are 14 residues in the CDR3. Trimming took 7 bases from V and 6 from J, leaving 19 bases between them. In germline, CDR1 is MDHEN, CDR2 SYDVKM. Two oligonucleotides, mixed equimolar, formed the beta constant-region primer covering TRBC1 and TRBC2. Ligated cDNA was amplified by four rounds of PCR with nested alpha and beta constant-region primers and SP2. An oligonucleotide with the SP2 primer and a 12-nucleotide UMI was ligated to the cDNA 3' end. MiXCR was run by TCRdb on the UMI-ligation and nested PCR reads, yielding one entry per CDR3 protein. The sample holds over 130,000 distinct CDR3 sequences, about 20% seen once.

Sequencing was carried out using naive CD8+ T cells from blood. The clonotype originates from a human donor in good health. The rearrangement links TRBV28 to TRBJ2-7; the D gene is possibly TRBD2 (6 bases). The DNA for the CDR3 is TGTGCCAGCAACTTGGTGGGAGGCGCCGGCGAGCAGTACTTC. This translates into CASNLVGGAGEQYF.